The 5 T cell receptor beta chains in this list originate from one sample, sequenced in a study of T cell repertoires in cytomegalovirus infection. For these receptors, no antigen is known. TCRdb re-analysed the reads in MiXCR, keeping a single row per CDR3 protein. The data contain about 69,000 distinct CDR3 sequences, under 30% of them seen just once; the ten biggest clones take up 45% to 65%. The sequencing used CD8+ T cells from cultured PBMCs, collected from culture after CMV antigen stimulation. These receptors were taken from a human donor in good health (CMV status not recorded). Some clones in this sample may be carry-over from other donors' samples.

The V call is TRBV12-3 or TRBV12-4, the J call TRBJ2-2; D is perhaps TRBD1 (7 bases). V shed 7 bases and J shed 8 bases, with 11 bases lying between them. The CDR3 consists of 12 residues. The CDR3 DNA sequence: TGTGCCAGCACCGCAGGGGGGGGGGAGCTGTTTTTT. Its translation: CASTAGGGELFF.

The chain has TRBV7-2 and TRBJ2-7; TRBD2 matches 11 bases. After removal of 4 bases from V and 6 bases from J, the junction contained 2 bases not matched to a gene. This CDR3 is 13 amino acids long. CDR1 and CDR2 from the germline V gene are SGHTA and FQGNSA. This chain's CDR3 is CASSSGLAAEQYF. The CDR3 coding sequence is TGTGCCAGCAGCTCGGGACTAGCGGCCGAGCAGTACTTC.

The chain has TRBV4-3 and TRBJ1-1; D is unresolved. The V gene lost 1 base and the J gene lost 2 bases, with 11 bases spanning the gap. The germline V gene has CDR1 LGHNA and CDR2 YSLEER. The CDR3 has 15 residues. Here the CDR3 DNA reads TGCGCCAGCAGCCAAGTAGGTACGGCTAACACTGAAGCTTTCTTT. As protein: CASSQVGTANTEAFF.

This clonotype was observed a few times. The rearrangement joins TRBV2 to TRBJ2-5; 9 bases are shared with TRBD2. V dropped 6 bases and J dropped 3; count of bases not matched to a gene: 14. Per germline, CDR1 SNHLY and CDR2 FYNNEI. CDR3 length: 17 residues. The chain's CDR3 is CASSGSSGAGGEETQYF. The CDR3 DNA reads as TGTGCCAGCAGCGGCTCCTCAGGGGCGGGAGGGGAAGAGACCCAGTACTTC.

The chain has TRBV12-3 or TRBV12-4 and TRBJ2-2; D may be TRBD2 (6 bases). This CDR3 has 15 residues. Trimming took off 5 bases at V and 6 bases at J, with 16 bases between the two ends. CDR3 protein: CASSPRREFAGELFF. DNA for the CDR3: TGTGCCAGCAGTCCCAGGCGGGAATTTGCCGGGGAGCTGTTTTTT.